This TCR beta chain was identified in a study of beta chain features in type 1 diabetes. Expressed TCRB transcripts were sequenced after all isolated RNA was converted to cDNA. Sequencing was performed with immunoSEQ multiplex PCR; in TCRdb, only in-frame clones are kept and a portion is missing. Of over 120,000 clones detected, about 9.4% appear once; the ten largest clones hold 1% to 1.5%. This clone was seen many times. What it binds is unknown. Study-wide results and limits: Within the patient group, naive, central memory and Treg TCRB repertoires appeared more similar to each other than within healthy donors. Amplification by PCR could prefer shorter templates, with the same effect in patients and controls.

The clonotype was recovered from a young man in good health. What was sequenced was naive CD4+ T cells from blood.

The CDR3 spells CASSQVATGVYGELFF. CDR3 bases: TGCGCCAGCAGCCAAGTTGCGACAGGGGTTTACGGGGAGCTGTTTTTT. The V call is TRBV4-3, the J call TRBJ2-2; 8 positions match TRBD1. The trim removed 1 base at V and 7 bases at J, leaving 8 bases unmatched. The CDR3 runs 16 residues. CDR1 is LGHNA, CDR2 YSLEER, per germline.